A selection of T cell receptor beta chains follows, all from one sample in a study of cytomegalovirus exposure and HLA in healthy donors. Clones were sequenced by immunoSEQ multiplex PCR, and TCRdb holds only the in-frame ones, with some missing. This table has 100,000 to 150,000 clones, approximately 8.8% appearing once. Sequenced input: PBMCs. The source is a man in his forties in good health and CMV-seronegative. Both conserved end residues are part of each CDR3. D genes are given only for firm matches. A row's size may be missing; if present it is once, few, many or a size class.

CASSQTVRGTEAFF TGCGCCAGCAGCCAGACAGTTAGGGGCACTGAAGCTTTCTTT - - TRBJ1-1 14 TRBV5-1
CASSPPLTGVSEQYF TGCGCCAGCAGCCCACCGCTGACAGGGGTTAGCGAGCAGTACTTC - TRBD1 TRBJ2-7 15 TRBV5-1
CASRVQGAGTDTQYF TGCGCCAGCAGGGTACAGGGGGCGGGCACAGATACGCAGTATTTT - TRBD1 TRBJ2-3 15 TRBV5-1
CASSLAGGPNQPQHF TGTGCCAGCAGCTTAGCAGGGGGCCCCAATCAGCCCCAGCATTTT few TRBD1 TRBJ1-5 15 TRBV7-2
CATSRSRDISYEQYF TGTGCCACCAGCAGGAGCCGGGACATATCCTACGAGCAGTACTTC few - TRBJ2-7 15 TRBV15
CASSWGQDSGNTIYF TGTGCCAGCAGCTGGGGACAGGACTCTGGAAACACCATATATTTT few TRBD1 TRBJ1-3 15 TRBV5-4
CATSKGVMGRGSEQFF TGTGCCACCAGCAAAGGGGTTATGGGCAGGGGAAGTGAGCAGTTCTTC few - TRBJ2-1 16 TRBV15
CASSLTAGTNEKLFF TGTGCCAGCAGTTTGACGGCCGGGACTAATGAAAAACTGTTTTTT - - TRBJ1-4 15 TRBV27
CASRTSGGVETQYF TGTGCCAGTCGGACTAGCGGGGGGGTCGAGACTCAGTACTTC few TRBD2 TRBJ2-5 14 TRBV27
CASSRERNTEAFF TGTGCCAGCAGCCGGGAAAGGAACACTGAAGCTTTCTTT - - TRBJ1-1 13 TRBV13
CASSRRAFGGETQYF TGCGCCAGCAGCCGTCGGGCCTTTGGGGGCGAGACCCAGTACTTC few - TRBJ2-5 15 TRBV4-3
CASSQGQAGGYNEQFF TGCGCCAGCAGCCAAGGGCAGGCGGGGGGTTACAATGAGCAGTTCTTC - TRBD2 TRBJ2-1 16 TRBV4-3
CASSMDRVGELFF TGTGCCAGCAGCATGGACAGGGTAGGGGAGCTGTTTTTT few TRBD1 TRBJ2-2 13 TRBV5-4
CASGTDRGSNEQFF TGTGCCAGCGGCACTGACAGGGGTAGTAATGAGCAGTTCTTC - TRBD1 TRBJ2-1 14 TRBV7-9
CASRRAGADNYGYTF TGTGCCAGCAGACGAGCGGGGGCCGATAACTATGGCTACACCTTC - - TRBJ1-2 15 TRBV6-5
CASRAPGSNQPQHF TGTGCCAGCAGAGCCCCGGGGAGCAATCAGCCCCAGCATTTT - - TRBJ1-5 14 TRBV27
CASSSGTGSYEQYF TGCGCCAGCAGCTCCGGGACAGGCTCCTACGAGCAGTACTTC - TRBD1 TRBJ2-7 14 TRBV5-1
CASSRGGEETQYF TGTGCCAGCAGCAGGGGGGGGGAAGAGACCCAGTACTTC few - TRBJ2-5 13 TRBV7-3
CASSLGGGFPTDTQYF TGCGCCAGCAGCTTGGGCGGGGGGTTCCCCACAGATACGCAGTATTTT - TRBD2 TRBJ2-3 16 TRBV5-1
CASSLRAFRGGQPQHF TGTGCCAGCAGTCTCCGGGCCTTTCGAGGAGGTCAGCCCCAGCATTTT few - TRBJ1-5 16 TRBV28
CASSPSGGAIEQFF TGCGCCAGCAGTCCGAGCGGGGGGGCCATTGAGCAGTTCTTC - TRBD2 TRBJ2-1 14 TRBV10-1
CAWIRSRGPDTQYF TGTGCCTGGATCCGGAGCAGGGGACCAGATACGCAGTATTTT few - TRBJ2-3 14 TRBV30
CSARGTAEQYF TGCAGTGCTAGAGGAACAGCTGAGCAGTACTTC - - TRBJ2-7 11 TRBV20-1
CASSQVVGNEQFF TGTGCCAGCAGCCAAGTAGTCGGGAATGAGCAGTTCTTC - - TRBJ2-1 13 TRBV4-2